This T cell receptor (beta chain) is drawn from a study of identical twins. The study's findings and limits: Analyses of zero insertions could, in part, be confounded by invariant MAIT and iNKT cells. Model-predicted out-of-frame TCR alpha sharing fell below observed values in monozygotic twins.

The donors were all healthy and Caucasian. Trimming removed 0 bases from V and 10 bases from J, with 10 bases in between. The CDR3 extends over 12 amino acids. Germline V gives CDR1 WNHNN, CDR2 SYGVQD (reference sequence). Only a few counts were recorded for this clonotype. The target antigen is unknown. TCRdb analysed the 5' RACE reads with MiXCR anew, one entry per CDR3 protein. The sample shows 600,000 to 700,000 distinct CDR3 sequences, 20% to 25% of them seen only once. The data were also submitted as part of a second study, on T cells expressing NK-cell markers. As that report states: In 6 or 7 donors, dominant NKG2C+ clonotypes were roughly 1.0-8% of CD8+ T cells.

This chain links TRBV10-1 with TRBJ2-7; D call uncertain. This receptor was obtained from a young woman in good health. The specimen was PBMCs. This CDR3 is CASSESGISQYF. CDR3 in DNA: TGCGCCAGCAGTGAGTCGGGGATAAGCCAGTACTTC.